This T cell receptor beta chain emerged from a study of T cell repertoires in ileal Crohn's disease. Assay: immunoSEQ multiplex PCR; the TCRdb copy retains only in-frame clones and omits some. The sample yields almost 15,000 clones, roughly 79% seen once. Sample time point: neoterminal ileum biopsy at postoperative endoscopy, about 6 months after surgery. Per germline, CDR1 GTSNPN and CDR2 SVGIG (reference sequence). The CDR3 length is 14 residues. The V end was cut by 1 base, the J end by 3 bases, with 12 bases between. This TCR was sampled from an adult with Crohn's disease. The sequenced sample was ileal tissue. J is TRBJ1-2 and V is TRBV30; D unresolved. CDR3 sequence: CAWSGVPLYYGYTF. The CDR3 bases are TGTGCCTGGAGTGGGGTCCCTTTATACTATGGCTACACCTTC.